This is a list of T cell receptor beta chains from one sample in a study of CD4 T cells in relation to SARS-CoV-2 and coronaviruses. Data came from immunoSEQ multiplex PCR; TCRdb stores just in-frame clones and leaves some out. The sample lists 20,000 to 25,000 clones; approximately 80% were seen once. Which antigens these TCRs recognize remains unknown. Sequencing was performed on CD4+ T cells from PBMCs, cultured in vitro. These receptors all come from a human donor in good health. CDR3s include the opening cysteine and the closing phenylalanine or tryptophan. A D gene is named only where the DNA matches it firmly. Expanded clones get a size class; other rows say once, few or many, or leave the size out.

TRBV4-2	15	TRBJ2-1	-	few	CASSQASSSYNEQFF	TGTGCCAGCAGCCAGGCTAGCTCCTCCTACAATGAGCAGTTCTTC
TRBV19	15	TRBJ1-5	TRBD1	-	CASTNTGGLNQPQHF	TGTGCCAGTACTAACACAGGGGGACTAAATCAGCCCCAGCATTTT
TRBV5-1	14	TRBJ2-5	-	-	CASSLFVALETQYF	TGCGCCAGCAGCTTGTTCGTCGCGTTAGAGACCCAGTACTTC
TRBV5-1	15	TRBJ1-2	-	-	CASSLDLGTFYGYTF	TGCGCCAGCAGCTTGGATTTAGGGACATTCTATGGCTACACCTTC
TRBV19	16	TRBJ2-3	TRBD2	-	CAASSNLAGGTDTQYF	TGTGCCGCCAGTAGTAACCTAGCGGGAGGCACAGATACGCAGTATTTT
TRBV6-4	13	TRBJ2-3	-	-	CASGEGHTDTQYF	TGTGCCAGCGGAGAGGGTCACACAGATACGCAGTATTTT
TRBV5-1	13	TRBJ1-2	TRBD1	-	CASSPGQGDGYTF	TGCGCCAGCAGCCCAGGACAGGGCGACGGCTACACCTTC
TRBV18	12	TRBJ2-1	-	-	CASSPLIDEQFF	TGTGCCAGCTCACCATTAATCGATGAGCAGTTCTTC
TRBV2	14	TRBJ1-1	TRBD1	-	CAIGTGGINTEAFF	TGTGCGATTGGGACAGGGGGGATAAACACTGAAGCTTTCTTT
TRBV25-1	15	TRBJ2-3	TRBD1	once	CASSESQGGLDTQYF	TGTGCCAGCAGTGAATCACAGGGGGGTCTAGATACGCAGTATTTT
TRBV27	11	TRBJ2-1	-	few	CASSRYNEQFF	TGTGCCAGCAGTCGCTACAATGAGCAGTTCTTC
TRBV4-2	20	TRBJ1-4	TRBD1	-	CASSQASRDRGRGWGEKLFF	TGTGCCAGCAGCCAAGCTTCTCGGGACAGGGGGCGGGGGTGGGGTGAAAAACTGTTTTTT
TRBV10-3	15	TRBJ2-1	TRBD2	-	CAISEQGTSGTEQFF	TGTGCCATCAGTGAACAAGGAACTAGCGGGACTGAGCAGTTCTTC
TRBV19	16	TRBJ1-6	TRBD1	few	CASTEDRGIYNSPLHF	TGTGCCAGTACCGAAGACAGGGGGATCTATAATTCACCCCTCCACTTT
TRBV28	16	TRBJ2-1	-	once	CASSTSWGLSYNEQFF	TGTGCCAGCAGTACCTCGTGGGGCCTTTCCTACAATGAGCAGTTCTTC
TRBV6-2/TRBV6-3	12	TRBJ2-1	-	-	CASSYRGPEQFF	TGTGCCAGCAGTTATCGGGGGCCCGAGCAGTTCTTC
TRBV6-2/TRBV6-3	13	TRBJ2-2	-	once	CASSYVGSGELFF	TGTGCCAGCAGTTACGTGGGGTCCGGGGAGCTGTTTTTT
TRBV7-8	14	TRBJ2-1	-	few	CASSLDRGNRVQFF	TGTGCCAGCAGCTTAGATAGGGGCAACAGGGTGCAGTTCTTC
TRBV19	15	TRBJ1-5	-	-	CASSIAGYSNQPQHF	TGTGCCAGTAGTATTGCCGGTTATAGCAATCAGCCCCAGCATTTT
TRBV10-3	14	TRBJ2-7	-	-	CAITHNGRSYEQYF	TGTGCCATCACCCACAACGGAAGGTCCTACGAGCAGTACTTC
TRBV30	14	TRBJ2-2	-	-	CAWRGFVSTGELFF	TGTGCCTGGAGAGGGTTTGTAAGCACCGGGGAGCTGTTTTTT
TRBV19	13	TRBJ1-1	TRBD1	-	CASSIMTGTEAFF	TGTGCCAGTAGTATAATGACAGGGACTGAAGCTTTCTTT
TRBV7-9	18	TRBJ2-1	TRBD2	once	CASSLAGGPFRSYNEQFF	TGTGCCAGCAGCTTAGCGGGAGGGCCCTTCCGGTCCTACAATGAGCAGTTCTTC
TRBV24-1	15	TRBJ2-5	TRBD1	-	CATSDRQGARETQYF	TGTGCCACCAGTGATAGACAGGGGGCGCGTGAGACCCAGTACTTC